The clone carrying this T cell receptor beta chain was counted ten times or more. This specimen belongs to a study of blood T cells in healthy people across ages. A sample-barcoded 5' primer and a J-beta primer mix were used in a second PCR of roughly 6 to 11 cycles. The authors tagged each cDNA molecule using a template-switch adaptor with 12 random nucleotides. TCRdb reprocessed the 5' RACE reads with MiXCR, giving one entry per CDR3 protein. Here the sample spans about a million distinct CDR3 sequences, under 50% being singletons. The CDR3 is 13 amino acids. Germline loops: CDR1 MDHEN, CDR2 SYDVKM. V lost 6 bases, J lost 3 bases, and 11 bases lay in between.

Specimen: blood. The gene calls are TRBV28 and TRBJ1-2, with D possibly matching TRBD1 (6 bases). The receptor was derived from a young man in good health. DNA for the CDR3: TGTGCCAGCAGCCCAAGGACAGACTATGGCTACACCTTC. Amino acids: CASSPRTDYGYTF.